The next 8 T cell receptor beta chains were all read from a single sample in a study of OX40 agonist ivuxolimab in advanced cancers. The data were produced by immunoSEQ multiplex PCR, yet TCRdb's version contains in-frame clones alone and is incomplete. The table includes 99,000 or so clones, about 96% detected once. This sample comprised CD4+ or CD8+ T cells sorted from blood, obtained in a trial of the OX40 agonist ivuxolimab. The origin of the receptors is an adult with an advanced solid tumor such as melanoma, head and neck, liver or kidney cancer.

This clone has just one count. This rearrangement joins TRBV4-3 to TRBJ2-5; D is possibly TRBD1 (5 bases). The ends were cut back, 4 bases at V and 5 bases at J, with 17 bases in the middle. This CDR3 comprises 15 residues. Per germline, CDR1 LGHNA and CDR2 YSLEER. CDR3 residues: CASSPHGRGFETQYF. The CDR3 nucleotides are TGCGCCAGCAGCCCCCATGGTAGGGGTTTTGAGACCCAGTACTTC.

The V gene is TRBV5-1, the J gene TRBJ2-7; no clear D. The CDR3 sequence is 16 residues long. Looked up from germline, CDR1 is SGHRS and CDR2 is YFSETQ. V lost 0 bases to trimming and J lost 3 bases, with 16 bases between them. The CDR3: CASSLGVESPHYEQYF. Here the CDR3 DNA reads TGCGCCAGCAGCTTGGGAGTGGAGTCCCCTCACTACGAGCAGTACTTC.

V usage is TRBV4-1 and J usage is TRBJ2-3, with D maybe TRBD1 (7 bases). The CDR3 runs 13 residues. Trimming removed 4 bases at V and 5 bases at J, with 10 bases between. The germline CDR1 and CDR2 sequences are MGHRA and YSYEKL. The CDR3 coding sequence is TGCGCCAGCAGCCGGCAGGGGGGAGATACGCAGTATTTT. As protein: CASSRQGGDTQYF.

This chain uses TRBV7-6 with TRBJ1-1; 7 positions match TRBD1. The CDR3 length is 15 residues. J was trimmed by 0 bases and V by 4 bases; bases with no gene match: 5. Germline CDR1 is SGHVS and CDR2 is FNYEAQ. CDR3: CASSSRQGMNTEAFF. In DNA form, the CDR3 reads TGTGCCAGCAGCTCCCGACAGGGAATGAACACTGAAGCTTTCTTT.

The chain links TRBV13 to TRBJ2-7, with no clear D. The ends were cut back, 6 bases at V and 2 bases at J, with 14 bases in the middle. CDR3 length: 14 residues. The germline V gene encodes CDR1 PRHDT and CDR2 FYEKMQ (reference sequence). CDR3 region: CASSEASVAYEQYF. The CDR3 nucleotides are TGTGCCAGCAGTGAAGCGTCGGTGGCCTACGAGCAGTACTTC.

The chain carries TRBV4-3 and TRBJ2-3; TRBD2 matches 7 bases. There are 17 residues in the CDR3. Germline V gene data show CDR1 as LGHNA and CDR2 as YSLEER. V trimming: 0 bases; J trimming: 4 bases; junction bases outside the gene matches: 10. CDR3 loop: CASSQDRAGDGADTQYF. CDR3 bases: TGCGCCAGCAGCCAAGATCGGGCGGGAGACGGCGCAGATACGCAGTATTTT.

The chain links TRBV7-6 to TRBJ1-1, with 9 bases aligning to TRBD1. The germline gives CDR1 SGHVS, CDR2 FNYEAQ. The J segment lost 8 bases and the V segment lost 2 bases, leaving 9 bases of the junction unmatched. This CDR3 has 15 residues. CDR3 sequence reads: CASSLLQGARGEAFF. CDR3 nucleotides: TGTGCCAGCAGCTTACTACAGGGGGCACGAGGGGAAGCTTTCTTT.

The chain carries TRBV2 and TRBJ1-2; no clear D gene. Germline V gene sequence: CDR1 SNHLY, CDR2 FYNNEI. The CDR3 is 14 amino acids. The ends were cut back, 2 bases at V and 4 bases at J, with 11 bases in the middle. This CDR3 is CASSEIAGFYGYTF. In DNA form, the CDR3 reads TGTGCCAGCAGTGAAATTGCAGGATTCTATGGCTACACCTTC.